This TCR beta chain was recovered during a study of tumor-infiltrating lymphocytes in localized non-small cell lung cancer. Study-wide results and limits: No T-cell fraction difference was seen between IM1 and IM2 tumors.

This clone has a single count. Its target is unknown. This table comes from immunoSEQ multiplex PCR, and its TCRdb copy is limited to in-frame clones, with some not included. The sample holds 12,000 or so clones, 67% seen once. This receptor was taken from a human donor with non-small cell lung cancer. The sequencing input was uninvolved lung tissue not adjacent to the tumor.

The chain's CDR3 is CASSFADRATYEQYF. In nucleotides, the CDR3 is TGTGCCAGCAGCTTCGCGGACAGAGCGACCTACGAGCAGTACTTC. The chain couples TRBV5-6 to TRBJ2-7, with D perhaps TRBD1 (6 bases). The germline V and J ends were trimmed by 2 bases and 2 bases, with 14 bases remaining between them. The germline V gene encodes CDR1 SGHDT and CDR2 YYEEEE. The length of the CDR3 is 15 residues.